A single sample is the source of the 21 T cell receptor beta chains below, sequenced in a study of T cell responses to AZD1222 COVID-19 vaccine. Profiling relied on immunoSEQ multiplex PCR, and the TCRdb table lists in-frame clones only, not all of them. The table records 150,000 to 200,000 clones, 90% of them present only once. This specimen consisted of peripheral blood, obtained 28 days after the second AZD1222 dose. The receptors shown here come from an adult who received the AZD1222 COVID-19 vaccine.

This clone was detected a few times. CDR3 sequence: CAYQQGYNSPLHF. For the CDR3, the DNA is TGTGCCTACCAACAGGGGTATAATTCACCCCTCCACTTT. The rearrangement links TRBV30 to TRBJ1-6, with 7 bases fitting TRBD1. The CDR3 sequence is 13 residues long. The V gene's germline CDR1 is GTSNPN and CDR2 SVGIG (reference sequence). Unmatched junction bases numbered 4, after V lost 7 bases and J lost 4 bases.

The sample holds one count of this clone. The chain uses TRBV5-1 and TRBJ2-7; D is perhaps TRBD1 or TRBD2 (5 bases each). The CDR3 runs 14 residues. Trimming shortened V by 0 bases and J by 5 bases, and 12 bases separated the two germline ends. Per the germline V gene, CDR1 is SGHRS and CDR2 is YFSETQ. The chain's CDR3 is CASSLARESDEQYF. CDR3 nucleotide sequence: TGCGCCAGCAGCTTGGCCAGGGAGAGCGACGAGCAGTACTTC.

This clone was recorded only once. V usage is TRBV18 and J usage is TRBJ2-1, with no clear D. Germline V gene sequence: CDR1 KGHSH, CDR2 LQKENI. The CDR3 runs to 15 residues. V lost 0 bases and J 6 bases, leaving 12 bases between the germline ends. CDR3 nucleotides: TGTGCCAGCTCACCACCGAGACACCAACCCAATGAGCAGTTCTTC. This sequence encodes CASSPPRHQPNEQFF.

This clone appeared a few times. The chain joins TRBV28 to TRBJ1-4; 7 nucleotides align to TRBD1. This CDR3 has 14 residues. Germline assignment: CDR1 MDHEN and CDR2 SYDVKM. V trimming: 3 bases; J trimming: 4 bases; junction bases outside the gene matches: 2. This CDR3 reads CASSFGQDNEKLFF. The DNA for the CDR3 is TGTGCCAGCAGTTTCGGACAGGATAATGAAAAACTGTTTTTT.

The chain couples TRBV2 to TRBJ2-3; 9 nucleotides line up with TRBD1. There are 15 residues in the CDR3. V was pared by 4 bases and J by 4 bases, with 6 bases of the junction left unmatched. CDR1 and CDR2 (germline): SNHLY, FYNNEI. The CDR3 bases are TGTGCCAGCAGTGCCGGGGACAGGGCGTCAGATACGCAGTATTTT. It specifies CASSAGDRASDTQYF.

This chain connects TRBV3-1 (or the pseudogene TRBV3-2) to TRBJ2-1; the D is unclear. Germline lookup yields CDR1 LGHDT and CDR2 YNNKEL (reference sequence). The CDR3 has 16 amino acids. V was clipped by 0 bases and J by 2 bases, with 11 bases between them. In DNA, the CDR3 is TGTGCCAGCAGCCAAGATCGTAACAGCCCCTACAATGAGCAGTTCTTC. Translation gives CASSQDRNSPYNEQFF.

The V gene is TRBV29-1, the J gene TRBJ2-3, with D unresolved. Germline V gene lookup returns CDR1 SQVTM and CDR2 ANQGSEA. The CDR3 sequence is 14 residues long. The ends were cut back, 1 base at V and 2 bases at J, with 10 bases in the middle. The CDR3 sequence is CSVEVGGTTDTQYF. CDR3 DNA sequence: TGCAGCGTTGAAGTGGGCGGCACCACAGATACGCAGTATTTT.

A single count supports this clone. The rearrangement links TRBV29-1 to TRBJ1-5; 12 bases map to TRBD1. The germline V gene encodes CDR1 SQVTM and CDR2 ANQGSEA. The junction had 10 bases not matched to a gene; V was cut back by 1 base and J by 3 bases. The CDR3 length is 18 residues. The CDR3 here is CSVEGSGTGGASNQPQHF. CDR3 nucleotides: TGCAGCGTTGAAGGGTCCGGGACAGGGGGCGCATCCAATCAGCCCCAGCATTTT.

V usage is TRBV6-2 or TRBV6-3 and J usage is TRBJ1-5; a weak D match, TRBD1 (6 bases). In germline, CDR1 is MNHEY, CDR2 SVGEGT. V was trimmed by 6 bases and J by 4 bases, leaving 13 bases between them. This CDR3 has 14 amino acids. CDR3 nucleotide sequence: TGTGCCAGCAGCCCGGTGCAGGGGAATCAGCCCCAGCATTTT. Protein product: CASSPVQGNQPQHF.

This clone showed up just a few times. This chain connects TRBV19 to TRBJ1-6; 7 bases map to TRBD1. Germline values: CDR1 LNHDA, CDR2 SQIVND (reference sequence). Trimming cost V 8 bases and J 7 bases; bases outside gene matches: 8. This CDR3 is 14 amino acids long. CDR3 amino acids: CASEDGTENSPLHF. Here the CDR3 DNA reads TGTGCCAGTGAGGACGGGACAGAGAATTCACCCCTCCACTTT.

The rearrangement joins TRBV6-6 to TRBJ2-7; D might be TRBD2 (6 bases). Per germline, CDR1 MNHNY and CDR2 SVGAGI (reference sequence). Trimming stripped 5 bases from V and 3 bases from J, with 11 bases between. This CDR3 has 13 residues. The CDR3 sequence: CASSGGTLYEQYF. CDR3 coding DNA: TGTGCCAGCAGTGGGGGGACCCTCTACGAGCAGTACTTC.

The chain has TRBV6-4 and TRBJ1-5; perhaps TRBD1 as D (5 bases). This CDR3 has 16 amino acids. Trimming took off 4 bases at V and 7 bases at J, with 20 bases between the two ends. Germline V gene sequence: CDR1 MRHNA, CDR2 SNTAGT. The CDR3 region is CASSVRRPRVIQPQHF. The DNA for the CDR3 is TGTGCCAGCAGTGTTAGAAGACCCAGGGTGATCCAGCCCCAGCATTTT.

The CDR3 nucleotides are TGCGCCAGCAGTACATCCGGGACGATTGGCTACACCTTC. Its translation: CASSTSGTIGYTF. The chain recombines TRBV23-1 with TRBJ1-2, with TRBD1 as a possible D gene (5 bases). TRBV23-1 is an open reading frame, and its role is uncertain. V was pared by 5 bases and J by 7 bases, with 14 bases between. The CDR3 runs to 13 residues.

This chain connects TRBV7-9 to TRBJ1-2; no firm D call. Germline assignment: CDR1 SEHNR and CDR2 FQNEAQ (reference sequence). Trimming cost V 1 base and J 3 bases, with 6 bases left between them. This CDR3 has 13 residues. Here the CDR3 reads CASSLDEHYGYTF. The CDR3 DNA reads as TGTGCCAGCAGCTTAGATGAGCACTATGGCTACACCTTC.

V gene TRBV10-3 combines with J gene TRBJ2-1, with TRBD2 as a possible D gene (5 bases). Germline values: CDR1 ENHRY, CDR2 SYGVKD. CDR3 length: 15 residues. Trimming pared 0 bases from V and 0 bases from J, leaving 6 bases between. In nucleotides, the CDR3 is TGTGCCATCAGTGAGTCCGGGAACTCCTACAATGAGCAGTTCTTC. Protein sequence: CAISESGNSYNEQFF.

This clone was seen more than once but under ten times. This CDR3 is CASTPEGGPGTGELFF. Here the CDR3 DNA reads TGTGCCAGCACCCCAGAGGGGGGGCCGGGCACCGGGGAGCTGTTTTTT. The gene calls are TRBV6-4 and TRBJ2-2; D is perhaps TRBD2 (7 bases). The germline CDR1 and CDR2 sequences are MRHNA and SNTAGT. V shed 7 bases and J shed 4 bases, with 19 bases lying between them. The CDR3 extends over 16 amino acids.

CDR3 loop: CASRQRPGQYNEKLFF. CDR3 DNA: TGTGCCAGTAGGCAGAGGCCGGGACAGTATAATGAAAAACTGTTTTTT. The chain combines TRBV19 with TRBJ1-4; 7 bases align to TRBD1. Germline assignment: CDR1 LNHDA and CDR2 SQIVND (reference sequence). This CDR3 is built from 16 residues. The junction had 11 bases not matched to a gene; V was cut back by 6 bases and J by 4 bases. Filled out from reference TRBV19 and TRBJ1-4, the complete variable domain reads DGGITQSPKYLFRKEGQNVTLSCEQNLNHDAMYWYRQDPGQGLRLIYYSQIVNDFQKGDIAEGYSVSREKKESFPLTVTSAQKNPTAFYLCASRQRPGQYNEKLFFGSGTQLSVL.

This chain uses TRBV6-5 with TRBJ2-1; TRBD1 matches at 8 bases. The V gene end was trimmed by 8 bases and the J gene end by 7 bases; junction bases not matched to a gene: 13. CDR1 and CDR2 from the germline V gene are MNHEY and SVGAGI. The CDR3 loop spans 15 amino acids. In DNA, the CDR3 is TGTGCCAGCTCCGCTCCCAGACAGGGGAATAATGAGCAGTTCTTC. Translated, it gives CASSAPRQGNNEQFF.

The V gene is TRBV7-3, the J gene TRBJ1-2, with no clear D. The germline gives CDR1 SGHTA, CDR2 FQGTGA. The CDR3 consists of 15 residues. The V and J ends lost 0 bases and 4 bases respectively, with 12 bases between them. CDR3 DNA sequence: TGTGCCAGCAGCTTAACGTTATTGGGCAGCTATGGCTACACCTTC. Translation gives CASSLTLLGSYGYTF.

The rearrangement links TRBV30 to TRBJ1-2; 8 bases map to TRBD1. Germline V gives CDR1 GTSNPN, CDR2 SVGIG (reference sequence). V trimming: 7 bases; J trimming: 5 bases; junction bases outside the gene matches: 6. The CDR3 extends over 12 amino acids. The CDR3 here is CASPTGAYGYTF. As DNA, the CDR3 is TGTGCCTCGCCGACAGGGGCTTATGGCTACACCTTC.

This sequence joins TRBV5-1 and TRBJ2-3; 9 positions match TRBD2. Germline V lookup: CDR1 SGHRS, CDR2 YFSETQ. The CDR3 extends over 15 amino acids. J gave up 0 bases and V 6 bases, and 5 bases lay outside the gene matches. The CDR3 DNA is TGCGCCAGCAAGTCTAGCGGGAAAAGCACAGATACGCAGTATTTT. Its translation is CASKSSGKSTDTQYF.